This T cell receptor beta chain stems from a study of CD8+ T cells in alopecia areata. CDR3 length: 14 amino acids. CDR1 and CDR2 (germline): SNHLY, FYNNEI. Unmatched junction bases numbered 12, after V lost 7 bases and J lost 9 bases. It was cDNA, reverse transcribed from extracted RNA, that served as the sequencing template. Repertoires were generated with immunoSEQ multiplex PCR, while TCRdb's copy carries only in-frame clones and drops some. The sample lists over 110,000 clones, approximately 50% occurring once. Here the sequenced sample was CD4+ T cells sorted from blood, taken at week 0. V usage is TRBV2 and J usage is TRBJ2-4; the match to TRBD1 covers 7 bases. The source is a human donor with alopecia areata. The CDR3 region is CASTQDRPPSIQYF. The CDR3 DNA follows: TGTGCCAGCACGCAGGACAGGCCCCCGAGCATTCAGTACTTC.